Listed below are T cell receptor beta chains from one sample, sequenced in a study of blood T cell repertoires in COVID-19. TCRdb keeps only in-frame clones here, not all; method: immunoSEQ multiplex PCR. The sample has 190,000 or so clones, approximately 90% seen once; the top ten hold roughly 2.9%. Sample: peripheral blood. The receptors shown here come from a woman in her thirties with active or convalescent COVID-19. CDR3s include the opening cysteine and the closing phenylalanine or tryptophan. A D gene is named only where the DNA matches it firmly. A row's size may be missing; if present it is once, few, many or a size class.

>once|TRBD2|TRBV7-2|TRBJ2-7
CASSIGLAGTYEQYF
TGTGCCAGCAGCATTGGACTAGCGGGGACATACGAGCAGTACTTC
>once|TRBD2|TRBV3-1/TRBV3-2|TRBJ2-1
CASSLGLADEQFF
TGTGCCAGCAGCCTCGGACTAGCGGATGAGCAGTTCTTC
>once|TRBD1|TRBV10-2|TRBJ1-2
CASRETGRAYGYTF
TGCGCCAGCAGGGAGACAGGGCGGGCCTATGGCTACACCTTC
>few|-|TRBV11-2|TRBJ2-2
CASSLFVGADTGELFF
TGTGCCAGCAGCTTATTCGTGGGAGCGGACACCGGGGAGCTGTTTTTT
>-|TRBD2|TRBV13|TRBJ2-7
CASSSTSGEPSSYEQYF
TGTGCCAGCAGCTCGACTAGCGGCGAACCTAGCTCCTACGAGCAGTACTTC
>-|TRBD2|TRBV5-4|TRBJ2-2
CASSLISGGTGELFF
TGTGCCAGCAGCTTGATTAGCGGGGGCACCGGGGAGCTGTTTTTT
>-|TRBD2|TRBV6-6|TRBJ2-1
CASSERGGRNEQFF
TGTGCCAGCAGTGAGCGGGGGGGCCGAAATGAGCAGTTCTTC
>-|TRBD1|TRBV2|TRBJ1-2
CATNENLTGTRSGYTF
TGTGCCACAAACGAGAACCTGACAGGGACGAGGAGTGGCTACACCTTC
>-|TRBD2|TRBV5-4|TRBJ2-5
CASSLDSGSPQETQYF
TGTGCCAGCAGCTTGGATAGCGGGAGTCCCCAAGAGACCCAGTACTTC
>-|TRBD1|TRBV7-6|TRBJ1-4
CASTPGTGDEKLFF
TGTGCCAGCACTCCCGGGACAGGGGATGAAAAACTGTTTTTT
>-|TRBD1|TRBV28|TRBJ1-5
CASSFYPGQGVTYSNQPQHF
TGTGCCAGCAGTTTCTACCCGGGACAGGGTGTTACCTATAGCAATCAGCCCCAGCATTTT
>-|TRBD1|TRBV5-4|TRBJ2-5
CASSSGTAQETQYF
TGTGCCAGCAGCTCCGGGACAGCGCAAGAGACCCAGTACTTC
>once|-|TRBV9|TRBJ2-3
CASSARLVPSTDTQYF
TGTGCCAGCAGCGCCCGACTAGTTCCTAGCACAGATACGCAGTATTTT
>-|-|TRBV7-9|TRBJ2-3
CASSLLTDTQYF
TGTGCCAGCAGCTTACTGACAGATACGCAGTATTTT
>-|-|TRBV2|TRBJ2-3
CAGSERTDTQYF
TGTGCCGGCTCCGAGCGGACAGATACGCAGTATTTT
>-|-|TRBV28|TRBJ2-1
CASSFRGDEQFF
TGTGCCAGCAGTTTTAGAGGAGATGAGCAGTTCTTC
>-|TRBD1|TRBV27|TRBJ2-2
CASSTRWTGVTGELFF
TGTGCCAGCAGTACCCGCTGGACAGGGGTAACCGGGGAGCTGTTTTTT
>-|TRBD1|TRBV18|TRBJ1-1
CASSPRSGTGATEAFF
TGTGCCAGCTCACCAAGGAGCGGGACAGGGGCCACTGAAGCTTTCTTT
>few|-|TRBV19|TRBJ1-1
CASSMGGSMNTEAFF
TGTGCCAGTAGTATGGGAGGGTCCATGAACACTGAAGCTTTCTTT
>-|TRBD1|TRBV2|TRBJ1-6
CASAGDSTNSPLHF
TGTGCCAGCGCAGGGGACAGTACTAATTCACCCCTCCACTTT
>-|TRBD1|TRBV27|TRBJ1-2
CASRRQGGNYGYTF
TGTGCCAGCAGGAGACAGGGGGGAAACTATGGCTACACCTTC
>many|TRBD2|TRBV4-1|TRBJ2-4
CASSQASLAGGHNIQYF
TGCGCCAGCAGCCAAGCCTCTCTAGCGGGGGGGCATAACATTCAGTACTTC
>-|-|TRBV11-3|TRBJ2-1
CASSSFLGVGGGAYNEQFF
TGTGCCAGCAGCTCTTTTCTGGGAGTAGGGGGGGGAGCCTACAATGAGCAGTTCTTC
>-|TRBD1|TRBV5-1|TRBJ2-1
CASSFDRVSYNEQFF
TGCGCCAGCAGCTTCGACAGGGTCTCCTACAATGAGCAGTTCTTC
>-|TRBD1|TRBV18|TRBJ1-1
CASSPGTGAEAFF
TGTGCCAGCTCACCCGGGACAGGGGCTGAAGCTTTCTTT
>few|-|TRBV19|TRBJ2-1
CASSIGRDAVNEQFF
TGTGCCAGTAGTATAGGGCGGGACGCAGTCAATGAGCAGTTCTTC
>-|TRBD2|TRBV27|TRBJ2-2
CASSESGRRHTGELFF
TGTGCCAGCAGTGAAAGCGGGAGGCGGCACACCGGGGAGCTGTTTTTT
>-|-|TRBV4-1|TRBJ1-5
CASSPGTTNQPQHF
TGCGCCAGCAGCCCCGGGACTACCAATCAGCCCCAGCATTTT
>-|-|TRBV6-1|TRBJ1-3
CASSEGGGGGNTIYF
TGTGCCAGCAGTGAAGGGGGGGGCGGTGGAAACACCATATATTTT
>once|-|TRBV6-1|TRBJ1-3
CASSDRTLSSGNTIYF
TGTGCCAGCAGTGATAGGACTTTGAGCTCTGGAAACACCATATATTTT
>few|-|TRBV18|TRBJ1-2
CASSPNSAGLANYGYTF
TGTGCCAGCTCACCTAATTCTGCCGGGTTAGCTAACTATGGCTACACCTTC
>-|-|TRBV9|TRBJ2-1
CASSVAGFSYNEQFF
TGTGCCAGCAGCGTCGCAGGGTTCTCCTACAATGAGCAGTTCTTC
>-|-|TRBV9|TRBJ2-2
CASTPRGPTGTGELFF
TGTGCCAGCACCCCCCGAGGGCCGACGGGGACCGGGGAGCTGTTTTTT
>-|-|TRBV3-1/TRBV3-2|TRBJ1-2
CASSQRTVYGYTF
TGTGCCAGCAGCCAAAGAACGGTCTATGGCTACACCTTC
>-|TRBD1|TRBV11-3|TRBJ1-2
CASSLDPTGGYTFGGYTF
TGTGCCAGCAGCTTGGACCCGACAGGGGGCTATACGTTCGGAGGCTACACCTTC
>-|TRBD1|TRBV2|TRBJ2-2
CASRDQTGGAKTGELFF
TGTGCCAGCAGGGACCAAACAGGGGGCGCAAAGACCGGGGAGCTGTTTTTT
>few|TRBD2|TRBV30|TRBJ2-1
CAWSPGLGGEQFF
TGTGCCTGGAGCCCGGGACTAGGGGGTGAGCAGTTCTTC
>-|TRBD1|TRBV18|TRBJ1-2
CASSPPDRVYGYTF
TGTGCCAGCTCACCTCCGGACAGGGTCTATGGCTACACCTTC
>-|-|TRBV5-6|TRBJ1-4
CASSLIKGGEKLFF
TGTGCCAGCAGCCTGATTAAAGGAGGGGAAAAACTGTTTTTT
>-|-|TRBV14|TRBJ1-2
CASSQDLTGGYTF
TGTGCCAGCAGCCAAGATCTCACGGGAGGCTACACCTTC
>-|TRBD1|TRBV25-1|TRBJ1-1
CASSEYAPRTGGTEAFF
TGTGCCAGCAGTGAATATGCCCCTCGGACAGGAGGGACTGAAGCTTTCTTT
>-|-|TRBV10-3|TRBJ1-5
CATAPDISNQPQHF
TGTGCCACCGCGCCGGACATTAGCAATCAGCCCCAGCATTTT
>-|-|TRBV10-3|TRBJ1-2
CAISGAVSNYGYTF
TGTGCCATCAGTGGGGCAGTAAGTAACTATGGCTACACCTTC
>-|-|TRBV9|TRBJ2-5
CASSVGGGSQETQYF
TGTGCCAGCAGCGTAGGAGGAGGGAGCCAAGAGACCCAGTACTTC
>-|-|TRBV20-1|TRBJ1-3
CSASGQGGNTIYF
TGCAGTGCTAGTGGGCAGGGTGGAAACACCATATATTTT
>-|TRBD1|TRBV3-1/TRBV3-2|TRBJ2-7
CASSQDTHRGNYEQYF
TGTGCCAGCAGCCAAGATACGCACAGGGGAAACTACGAGCAGTACTTC
>once|TRBD1|TRBV9|TRBJ1-2
CASSRRQGAASYGYTF
TGTGCCAGCAGCCGCAGACAGGGGGCGGCGAGCTATGGCTACACCTTC
>few|-|TRBV19|TRBJ2-2
CASKGPRGTGELFF
TGTGCCAGTAAGGGGCCACGTGGAACCGGGGAGCTGTTTTTT
>-|-|TRBV10-3|TRBJ1-2
CASMDSLSGYTF
TGTGCCTCCATGGACAGTCTGAGTGGCTACACCTTC
>-|-|TRBV7-9|TRBJ1-1
CASSLSSRGSTEAFF
TGTGCCAGCAGCTTATCAAGCAGGGGTAGCACTGAAGCTTTCTTT
>-|TRBD1|TRBV5-1|TRBJ2-7
CASRDRVSSYEQYF
TGCGCCAGCAGGGACAGGGTGAGCTCCTACGAGCAGTACTTC
>once|-|TRBV10-3|TRBJ2-1
CAISDRFSYNEQFF
TGTGCCATCAGTGACAGGTTCTCCTACAATGAGCAGTTCTTC
>-|-|TRBV10-3|TRBJ2-3
CAIRRGTSTDTQYF
TGTGCCATCAGACGGGGGACTAGCACAGATACGCAGTATTTT
>few|TRBD1|TRBV19|TRBJ2-5
CASSGGTGAQETQYF
TGTGCCAGTAGTGGGGGGACAGGGGCCCAAGAGACCCAGTACTTC
>few|TRBD1|TRBV18|TRBJ2-7
CASSPGTGPSYEQYF
TGTGCCAGCTCACCCGGGACAGGCCCCTCCTACGAGCAGTACTTC